The 13 T cell receptor beta chains below all came from one sample that was sequenced in a study of blood T cell repertoires in COVID-19. Libraries were prepared by immunoSEQ multiplex PCR; TCRdb keeps only in-frame clonotypes and omits some of them. The data show about 380,000 clones, 85% seen once. The sequenced sample consisted of peripheral blood. These receptors were obtained from a woman aged 18-29 years with acute or convalescent COVID-19.

This clone came up a few times. Additional DNA sequences in this sample encode the identical CDR3. The chain recombines TRBV5-4 with TRBJ1-2; 12 bases map to TRBD1. Trimming cost V 0 bases and J 8 bases; bases outside gene matches: 2. Germline CDR1 SGHNT, CDR2 YYREEE (reference sequence). The CDR3 totals 14 residues. The CDR3 is CASSLGDRGRGYTF. CDR3 DNA: TGTGCCAGCAGCTTGGGGGACAGGGGGCGCGGCTACACCTTC.

In DNA, the CDR3 is TGTGCCAGCAGCCCATGGACAGGGGCTGAAGCTTTCTTT. As protein: CASSPWTGAEAFF. The chain joins TRBV7-9 to TRBJ1-1; 9 nucleotides match TRBD1. This CDR3 has 13 residues. Germline values: CDR1 SEHNR, CDR2 FQNEAQ (reference sequence). V shed 5 bases and J 6 bases; nucleotides not matched to a gene: 4.

This clone showed up just once. The V and J genes are TRBV11-2 and TRBJ2-3; D is ambiguous. V dropped 2 bases and J dropped 3 bases, with 6 bases sitting between them. From germline, CDR1 is SGHAT and CDR2 FQNNGV. The CDR3 consists of 13 residues. CDR3 sequence reads: CASSLSQTDTQYF. DNA for the CDR3: TGTGCCAGCAGCTTATCCCAGACAGATACGCAGTATTTT.

This chain uses TRBV7-4 with TRBJ1-2; D is perhaps TRBD1 (6 bases). Germline CDR1 reads SGHVT; CDR2 reads SQSDAQ. This CDR3 has 17 residues. The V end was cut by 1 base, the J end by 2 bases, with 17 bases between. This chain's CDR3 is CASSLVLVDTGNYGYTF. In DNA, the CDR3 is TGTGCCAGCAGCTTAGTTCTCGTAGACACAGGGAACTATGGCTACACCTTC.

This sequence joins TRBV19 and TRBJ1-6, with 8 bases aligning to TRBD1. This CDR3 contains 13 residues. Per germline, CDR1 LNHDA and CDR2 SQIVND (reference sequence). Losses at the gene ends were 8 bases for V and 9 bases for J; bases not matched to a gene: 6. The CDR3 is CASGQGLSSPLHF. The CDR3 coding sequence is TGTGCCAGTGGACAGGGTCTTTCTTCACCCCTCCACTTT.

This clone was seen a single time. The V call is TRBV5-4, the J call TRBJ2-7; maybe TRBD2 (5 bases). Trimming cost V 7 bases and J 2 bases, with 16 bases left between them. Germline V gives CDR1 SGHNT, CDR2 YYREEE (reference sequence). The CDR3 consists of 14 residues. The CDR3 nucleotides are TGTGCCAGCGGAGAAAGGACTTCGACCTACGAGCAGTACTTC. Its translation: CASGERTSTYEQYF.

V usage is TRBV9 and J usage is TRBJ1-1, with 9 bases fitting TRBD1. Germline CDR1 SGDLS, CDR2 YYNGEE. This CDR3 region has 15 residues. The J segment lost 5 bases and the V segment lost 4 bases, leaving 9 bases of the junction unmatched. The CDR3 protein is CASSPKTGGFTEAFF. DNA of the CDR3: TGTGCCAGCAGCCCGAAGACAGGGGGATTTACTGAAGCTTTCTTT. Filled out from reference TRBV9 and TRBJ1-1, the complete variable domain reads DSGVTQTPKHLITATGQRVTLRCSPRSGDLSVYWYQQSLDQGLQFLIQYYNGEERAKGNILERFSAQQFPDLHSELNLSSLELGDSALYFCASSPKTGGFTEAFFGQGTRLTVV.

The V call is TRBV5-8, the J call TRBJ2-7; D call uncertain. The ends were cut back, 3 bases at V and 9 bases at J, with 16 bases in the middle. CDR3 length: 13 amino acids. Germline V lookup: CDR1 SGHTS, CDR2 YDEGEE. CDR3 loop: CASSSLASNGQYF. The CDR3 DNA follows: TGTGCCAGCAGCTCTCTCGCCTCTAATGGGCAGTACTTC.

The V call is TRBV5-4, the J call TRBJ1-6; D remains unclear. CDR3 length: 16 residues. Trimming pared 0 bases from V and 0 bases from J, leaving 7 bases between. CDR1 and CDR2 (germline): SGHNT, YYREEE (reference sequence). The DNA for the CDR3 is TGTGCCAGCAGCTTGGACAGTCCCTCCTATAATTCACCCCTCCACTTT. Translation gives CASSLDSPSYNSPLHF.

The chain is built from TRBV24-1 and TRBJ2-2; D gene ambiguous. The CDR3 is made up of 15 amino acids. V was trimmed by 3 bases and J by 0 bases, leaving 7 bases between them. Germline V lookup: CDR1 KGHDR, CDR2 SFDVKD. CDR3: CATSDPTANTGELFF. The CDR3 bases are TGTGCCACCAGTGATCCTACCGCGAACACCGGGGAGCTGTTTTTT.

This chain uses TRBV19 with TRBJ1-2, with TRBD1 identical over 8 bases. This CDR3 has 14 amino acids. CDR1 is LNHDA and CDR2 is SQIVND in the germline V gene (reference sequence). The junction had 7 bases not matched to a gene; V was cut back by 4 bases and J by 6 bases. CDR3 sequence reads: CASSTQGALDGYTF. CDR3 bases: TGTGCCAGTAGTACCCAGGGGGCGCTGGATGGCTACACCTTC.

This chain connects TRBV6-5 to TRBJ1-6; D gene uncertain. The germline CDR1 and CDR2 sequences are MNHEY and SVGAGI. Trimming stripped 5 bases from V and 6 bases from J, with 8 bases between. The CDR3 runs to 13 residues. The chain's CDR3 is CASSPDTNSPLHF. CDR3 in DNA: TGTGCCAGCAGTCCTGACACTAATTCACCCCTCCACTTT.

V gene TRBV18 combines with J gene TRBJ1-4; D remains unclear. This CDR3 spans 21 amino acids. Germline CDR1 reads KGHSH; CDR2 reads LQKENI. The V end lost 0 bases, the J end lost 2 bases, and 25 bases lay between the germline ends. In nucleotides, the CDR3 is TGTGCCAGCTCACCACCCACAGAAAATTGGCCTCTCTACTCCACTAATGAAAAACTGTTTTTT. This encodes CASSPPTENWPLYSTNEKLFF.